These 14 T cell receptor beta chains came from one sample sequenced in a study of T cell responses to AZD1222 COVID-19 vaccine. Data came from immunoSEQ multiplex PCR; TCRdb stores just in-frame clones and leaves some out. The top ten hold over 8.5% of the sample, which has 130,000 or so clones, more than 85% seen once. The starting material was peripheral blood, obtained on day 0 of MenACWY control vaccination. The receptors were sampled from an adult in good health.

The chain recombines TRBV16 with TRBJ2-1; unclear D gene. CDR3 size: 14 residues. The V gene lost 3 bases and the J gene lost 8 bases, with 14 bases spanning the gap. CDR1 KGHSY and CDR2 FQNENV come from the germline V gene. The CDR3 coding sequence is TGTGCCAGCAGCCATGAACAGTCTGGTTATGAGCAGTTCTTC. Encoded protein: CASSHEQSGYEQFF.

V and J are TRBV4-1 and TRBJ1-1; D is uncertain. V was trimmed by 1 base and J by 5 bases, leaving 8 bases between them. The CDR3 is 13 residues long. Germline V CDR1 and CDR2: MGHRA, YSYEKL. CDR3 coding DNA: TGCGCCAGCAGCCAAGTAGGTGGTACTGAAGCTTTCTTT. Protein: CASSQVGGTEAFF.

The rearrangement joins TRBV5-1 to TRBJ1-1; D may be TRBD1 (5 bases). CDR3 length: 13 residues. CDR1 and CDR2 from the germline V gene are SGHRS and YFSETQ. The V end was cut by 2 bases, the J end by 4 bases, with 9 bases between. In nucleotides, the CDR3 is TGCGCCAGCAGCTTTGGGACGGGCACTGAAGCTTTCTTT. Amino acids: CASSFGTGTEAFF.

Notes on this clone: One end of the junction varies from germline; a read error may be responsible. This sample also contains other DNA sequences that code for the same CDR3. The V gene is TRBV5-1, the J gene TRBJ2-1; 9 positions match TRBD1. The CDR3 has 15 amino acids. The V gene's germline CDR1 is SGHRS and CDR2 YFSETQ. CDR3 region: CASSSTGGDYNEQFF. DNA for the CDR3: TGCGCCAGCAGCTCGACAGGGGGAGACTACAATGAGCAATTCTTC. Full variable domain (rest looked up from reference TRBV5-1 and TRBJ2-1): KAGVTQTPRYLIKTRGQQVTLSCSPISGHRSVSWYQQTPGQGLQFLFEYFSETQRNKGNFPGRFSGRQFSNSRSEMNVSTLELGDSALYLCASSSTGGDYNEQFFGPGTRLTVL.

CDR3 residues: CASSSGGVAGRGEQYF. The CDR3 DNA reads as TGTGCCAGCAGCTCGGGAGGAGTAGCTGGAAGGGGGGAGCAGTACTTC. The chain joins TRBV7-6 to TRBJ2-7, with D tentatively TRBD2 (7 bases). V was clipped by 4 bases and J by 7 bases, with 23 bases between them. Germline values: CDR1 SGHVS, CDR2 FNYEAQ. The CDR3 runs to 16 residues.

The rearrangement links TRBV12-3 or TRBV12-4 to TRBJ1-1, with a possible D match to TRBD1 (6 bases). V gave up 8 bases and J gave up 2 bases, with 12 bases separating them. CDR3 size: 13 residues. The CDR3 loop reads CASLVGGNTEAFF. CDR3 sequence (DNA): TGTGCCAGCTTAGTTGGGGGCAACACTGAAGCTTTCTTT.

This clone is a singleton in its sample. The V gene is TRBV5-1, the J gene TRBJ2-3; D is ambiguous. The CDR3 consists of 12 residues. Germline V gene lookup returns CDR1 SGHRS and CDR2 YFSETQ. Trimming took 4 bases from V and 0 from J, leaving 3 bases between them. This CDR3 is CASSPSTDTQYF. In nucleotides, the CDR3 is TGCGCCAGCAGCCCAAGCACAGATACGCAGTATTTT.

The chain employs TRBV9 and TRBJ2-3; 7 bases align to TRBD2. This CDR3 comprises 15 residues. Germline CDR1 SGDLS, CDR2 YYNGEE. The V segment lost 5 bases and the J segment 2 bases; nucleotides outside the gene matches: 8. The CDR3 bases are TGTGCCAGCAGAGGAGGGGACTATTCCACAGATACGCAGTATTTT. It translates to CASRGGDYSTDTQYF.

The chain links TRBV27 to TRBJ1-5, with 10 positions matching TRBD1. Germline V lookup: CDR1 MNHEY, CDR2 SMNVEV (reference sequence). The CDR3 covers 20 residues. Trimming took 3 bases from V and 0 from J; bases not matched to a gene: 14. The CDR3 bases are TGTGCCAGCAGTTTCAGATCCCGGGACAGGGGCTTTTATAGCAATCAGCCCCAGCATTTT. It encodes CASSFRSRDRGFYSNQPQHF.

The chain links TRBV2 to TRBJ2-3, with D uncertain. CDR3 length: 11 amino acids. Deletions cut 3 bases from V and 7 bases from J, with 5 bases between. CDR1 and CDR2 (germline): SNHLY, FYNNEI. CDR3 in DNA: TGTGCCAGCAGTGACCGATATACGCAGTATTTT. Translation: CASSDRYTQYF. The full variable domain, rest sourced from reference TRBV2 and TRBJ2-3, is EPEVTQTPSHQVTQMGQEVILRCVPISNHLYFYWYRQILGQKVEFLVSFYNNEISEKSEIFDDQFSVERPDGSNFTLKIRSTKLEDSAMYFCASSDRYTQYFGPGTRLTVL.

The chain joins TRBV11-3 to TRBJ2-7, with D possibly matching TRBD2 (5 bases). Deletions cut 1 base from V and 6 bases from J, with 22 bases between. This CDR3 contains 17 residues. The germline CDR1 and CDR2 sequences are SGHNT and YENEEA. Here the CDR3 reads CASSLGPLGDRGSEQYF. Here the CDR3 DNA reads TGTGCCAGCAGCTTAGGTCCCCTGGGCGACCGGGGAAGCGAGCAGTACTTC. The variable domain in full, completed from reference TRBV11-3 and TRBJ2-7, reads EAGVVQSPRYKIIEKKQPVAFWCNPISGHNTLYWYLQNLGQGPELLIRYENEEAVDDSQLPKDRFSAERLKGVDSTLKIQPAELGDSAVYLCASSLGPLGDRGSEQYFGPGTRLTVT.

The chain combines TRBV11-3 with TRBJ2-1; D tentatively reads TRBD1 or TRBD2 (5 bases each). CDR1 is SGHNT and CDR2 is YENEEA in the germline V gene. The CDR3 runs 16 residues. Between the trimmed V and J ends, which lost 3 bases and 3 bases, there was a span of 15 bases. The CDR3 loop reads CASSLGRSLNYNEQFF. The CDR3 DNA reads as TGTGCCAGCAGCTTGGGACGGAGCCTCAACTACAATGAGCAGTTCTTC. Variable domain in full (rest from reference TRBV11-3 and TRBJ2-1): EAGVVQSPRYKIIEKKQPVAFWCNPISGHNTLYWYLQNLGQGPELLIRYENEEAVDDSQLPKDRFSAERLKGVDSTLKIQPAELGDSAVYLCASSLGRSLNYNEQFFGPGTRLTVL.

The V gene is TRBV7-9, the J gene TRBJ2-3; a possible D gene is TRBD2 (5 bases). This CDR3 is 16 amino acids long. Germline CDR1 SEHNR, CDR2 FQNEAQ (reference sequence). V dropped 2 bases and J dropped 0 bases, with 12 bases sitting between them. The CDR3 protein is CASSLFLASSTDTQYF. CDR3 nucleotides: TGTGCCAGCAGCTTATTTTTAGCGTCGAGCACAGATACGCAGTATTTT.

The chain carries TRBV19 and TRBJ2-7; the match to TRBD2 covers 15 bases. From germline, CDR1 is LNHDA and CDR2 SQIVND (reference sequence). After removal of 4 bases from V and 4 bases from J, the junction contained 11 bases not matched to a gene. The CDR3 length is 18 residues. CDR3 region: CASSTLGLAGGSSYEQYF. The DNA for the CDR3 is TGTGCCAGTAGTACCCTTGGACTAGCGGGAGGGTCTTCGTACGAGCAGTACTTC.